Each of the 26 T cell receptor beta chains below was sequenced from the same sample in a study of Ad26.COV2.S vaccination and SARS-CoV-2 variants. The sample's treatment: around 19 received Ad26.COV2.S at low or high dose, single or two shots; roughly five received placebo; per-sample allocation not given. Specimen acquisition occurred on day 63 following the initial vaccine or placebo injection. Clones were read by immunoSEQ multiplex PCR, and TCRdb kept only the in-frame ones, dropping some. This repertoire shows a few hundred thousand clones, approximately 87% found once; its top ten account for roughly 3.5%. The sequencing used peripheral blood, collected in a trial of Ad26.COV2.S vaccine versus placebo. The receptors derive from a person between 18 and 65 years old who received the Ad26.COV2.S COVID-19 vaccine or a placebo.

The V call is TRBV5-4, the J call TRBJ2-4, with 11 nucleotides matching TRBD1. CDR3 length: 17 amino acids. V trimming: 1 base; J trimming: 2 bases; junction bases outside the gene matches: 5. Germline V gene lookup returns CDR1 SGHNT and CDR2 YYREEE (reference sequence). CDR3 sequence (DNA): TGTGCCAGCAGCTTGATGGGACAGGGGGGAACCAAAAACATTCAGTACTTC. Its protein is CASSLMGQGGTKNIQYF.

The chain links TRBV6-5 to TRBJ2-3; 13 bases fit TRBD2. The V gene's germline CDR1 is MNHEY and CDR2 SVGAGI. V shed 4 bases and J 4 bases; nucleotides not matched to a gene: 5. The CDR3 has 16 amino acids. The CDR3 region is CASSSPGLAGSDTQYF. CDR3 bases: TGTGCCAGCAGTTCCCCGGGACTAGCGGGGTCAGATACGCAGTATTTT.

The chain links TRBV4-1 to TRBJ2-7, with D hard to call. V lost 0 bases and J lost 2, with 14 bases in between. The CDR3 has 16 residues. CDR1 is MGHRA and CDR2 is YSYEKL in the germline V gene. The CDR3 nucleotides are TGCGCCAGCAGCCAAGATACCAGCCACTTTACCTACGAGCAGTACTTC. As protein: CASSQDTSHFTYEQYF.

The chain is built from TRBV6-2 or TRBV6-3 and TRBJ2-2, with TRBD2 as a possible D gene (7 bases). V was shortened by 6 bases and J by 5 bases, with 16 bases between the two germline ends. The CDR3 length is 15 residues. Germline V gene lookup returns CDR1 MNHEY and CDR2 SVGEGT. The CDR3 bases are TGTGCCAGCAGCATTACGGGGGGCGCGACCGGGGAGCTGTTTTTT. It is translated as CASSITGGATGELFF.

V usage is TRBV6-2 or TRBV6-3 and J usage is TRBJ2-7, with 9 nucleotides matching TRBD1. This CDR3 has 13 amino acids. Germline assignment: CDR1 MNHEY and CDR2 SVGEGT. J lost 3 bases, V lost 4 bases, and 1 base had no gene match. In DNA, the CDR3 is TGTGCCAGCAGTTGGGGACAGGGCTACGAGCAGTACTTC. Its protein is CASSWGQGYEQYF.

The chain is built from TRBV16 and TRBJ1-6; no definite D call. V dropped 5 bases and J dropped 13 bases, with 21 bases sitting between them. The germline CDR1 and CDR2 sequences are KGHSY and FQNENV. The CDR3 has 15 amino acids. CDR3 protein: CASSANRVPGSPLHF. CDR3 sequence (DNA): TGTGCCAGCAGCGCAAACCGGGTCCCAGGTTCGCCCCTCCACTTT.

J is TRBJ1-2 and V is TRBV6-5; 8 positions agree with TRBD1. Losses at the gene ends were 2 bases for V and 6 bases for J; bases not matched to a gene: 8. The CDR3 extends over 15 amino acids. Per germline, CDR1 MNHEY and CDR2 SVGAGI. CDR3 nucleotide sequence: TGTGCCAGCAGTTACGCGGACAGGGATACGGATGGCTACACCTTC. It codes for CASSYADRDTDGYTF.

The gene calls are TRBV6-6 and TRBJ1-2; TRBD1 matches 8 bases. The CDR3 covers 13 residues. Germline trimming cut 6 bases from V and 8 bases from J; bases unmatched to any gene: 8. Germline V gene lookup returns CDR1 MNHNY and CDR2 SVGAGI (reference sequence). The CDR3 sequence is CASSQNRGVGYTF. The CDR3 region has the DNA TGTGCCAGCAGCCAAAACAGGGGGGTAGGCTACACCTTC.

The chain links TRBV14 to TRBJ1-2, with a possible D match to TRBD1 (6 bases). Germline CDR1 reads SGHDN; CDR2 reads FVKESK. V lost 0 bases, J lost 4 bases, and 18 bases lay in between. This CDR3 region has 17 residues. The CDR3 reads CASSQEGSQGIVYGYTF. The CDR3 DNA reads TGTGCCAGCAGCCAAGAAGGATCCCAGGGGATCGTCTATGGCTACACCTTC.

V is TRBV7-9 and J is TRBJ2-5; 9 nucleotides align to TRBD2. Trimming removed 2 bases from V and 2 bases from J; junction bases left unmatched: 9. Germline loops: CDR1 SEHNR, CDR2 FQNEAQ (reference sequence). This CDR3 region has 17 residues. CDR3 residues: CASSLRGWRGGQETQYF. In nucleotides, the CDR3 is TGTGCCAGCAGCTTAAGAGGTTGGCGGGGGGGACAAGAGACCCAGTACTTC.

The V gene is TRBV6-5, the J gene TRBJ1-5; D is unresolved. CDR3 length: 14 residues. Germline values: CDR1 MNHEY, CDR2 SVGAGI. The germline V and J ends were trimmed by 5 bases and 2 bases, with 10 bases remaining between them. The CDR3 DNA reads TGTGCCAGCAGTACCGGGCTGGGCAATCAGCCCCAGCATTTT. It specifies CASSTGLGNQPQHF.

The chain couples TRBV5-1 to TRBJ2-2, with D hard to call. This CDR3 contains 14 residues. CDR1 and CDR2 from the germline V gene are SGHRS and YFSETQ. V was shortened by 0 bases and J by 4 bases, with 7 bases between the two germline ends. The CDR3 loop reads CASSLVLVTGELFF. The CDR3 DNA is TGCGCCAGCAGCTTGGTACTGGTCACCGGGGAGCTGTTTTTT.

The V and J genes are TRBV5-1 and TRBJ2-2; D is uncertain. CDR1 and CDR2 (germline): SGHRS, YFSETQ. V was cut by 3 bases and J by 5 bases, with 14 bases left in between. The CDR3 is 15 residues long. CDR3 in amino acids: CASSSGQMRTGELFF. CDR3 coding DNA: TGCGCCAGCAGCTCCGGCCAGATGCGGACCGGGGAGCTGTTTTTT.

The rearrangement links TRBV30 to TRBJ2-7; D perhaps matches TRBD1 (6 bases). The CDR3 totals 13 residues. The germline V and J ends were trimmed by 2 bases and 6 bases, with 14 bases remaining between them. Germline CDR1 reads GTSNPN; CDR2 reads SVGIG (reference sequence). CDR3 protein: CAWSWRTVPEQYF. The CDR3 DNA reads as TGTGCCTGGAGTTGGAGGACAGTTCCCGAGCAGTACTTC.

V gene TRBV5-1 combines with J gene TRBJ2-2, with D possibly being TRBD1 (6 bases). V lost 7 bases, J lost 4 bases, and 17 bases lay in between. CDR3 size: 15 residues. Germline V gene data show CDR1 as SGHRS and CDR2 as YFSETQ. CDR3 loop: CASRQVRGRTGELFF. Written as DNA, the CDR3 is TGCGCCAGCCGCCAAGTCAGGGGTCGCACCGGGGAGCTGTTTTTT.

Comments on this clone: This specimen includes other DNA sequences encoding the same CDR3. The chain is built from TRBV30 and TRBJ1-5, with D hard to call. V lost 3 bases, J lost 3 bases, and 9 bases lay in between. The germline V gene encodes CDR1 GTSNPN and CDR2 SVGIG (reference sequence). This CDR3 comprises 13 residues. CDR3 sequence: CAWSAGYNQPQHF. CDR3 in DNA: TGTGCCTGGAGCGCAGGCTACAATCAGCCCCAGCATTTT.

This chain connects TRBV5-1 to TRBJ1-4, with a possible D match to TRBD1 (5 bases). This CDR3 has 15 amino acids. The V and J ends lost 4 bases and 6 bases respectively, with 16 bases between them. Looked up from germline, CDR1 is SGHRS and CDR2 is YFSETQ. Written as DNA, the CDR3 is TGCGCCAGCAGCCGTTGGGGGGGTGCTGATGAAAAACTGTTTTTT. It yields the protein CASSRWGGADEKLFF.

This chain uses TRBV7-8 with TRBJ1-1, with D maybe TRBD1 (6 bases). V lost 0 bases, J lost 6 bases, and 17 bases lay in between. CDR3 size: 16 residues. From germline, CDR1 is SGHVS and CDR2 FQNEAQ. CDR3 region: CASSLARVAGAAEAFF. The CDR3 DNA is TGTGCCAGCAGCTTAGCGAGGGTTGCGGGGGCGGCTGAAGCTTTCTTT.

This clone appeared a single time. V usage is TRBV5-3 and J usage is TRBJ2-5; a weak D match, TRBD1 (6 bases). TRBV5-3 is designated an ORF whose function remains uncertain. V was pared by 9 bases and J by 1 base, with 10 bases between. This CDR3 contains 12 residues. For the CDR3, the DNA is TGTGCCATCTCACAGGGCCAAGAGACCCAGTACTTC. It translates to CAISQGQETQYF.

The chain is built from TRBV28 and TRBJ1-1; no firm D call. The CDR3 loop spans 8 amino acids. The germline gives CDR1 MDHEN, CDR2 SYDVKM. The CDR3 reads CRAGLTFF. In DNA form, the CDR3 reads TGTAGGGCGGGGTTAACTTTCTTT.

This chain links TRBV11-2 with TRBJ2-7; 10 positions match TRBD1. With 4 bases clipped from V and 2 bases from J, the junction kept 2 bases outside the gene matches. Germline V gene lookup returns CDR1 SGHAT and CDR2 FQNNGV. The CDR3 length is 14 residues. The CDR3 nucleotides read TGTGCCAGCAGCTGGGACAGGGGACCCTACGAGCAGTACTTC. This gives the protein CASSWDRGPYEQYF.

The chain recombines TRBV6-5 with TRBJ1-5; unclear D gene. The V end was cut by 6 bases, the J end by 0 bases, with 9 bases between. CDR3 length equals 14 residues. Per the germline V gene, CDR1 is MNHEY and CDR2 is SVGAGI. CDR3 amino acids: CASSLALSNQPQHF. CDR3 bases: TGTGCCAGCAGCCTTGCCCTTAGCAATCAGCCCCAGCATTTT.

This clone occurred a few times. This sequence joins TRBV5-1 and TRBJ1-6; D is possibly TRBD1 (6 bases). The CDR3 has 16 amino acids. Looked up from germline, CDR1 is SGHRS and CDR2 is YFSETQ. Trimming pared 0 bases from V and 4 bases from J, leaving 11 bases between. The CDR3 loop reads CASSLAGALYNSPLHF. The CDR3 DNA follows: TGCGCCAGCAGCTTGGCAGGGGCCTTATATAATTCACCCCTCCACTTT.

This clone was observed a single time. CDR3 bases: TGTGCCAGCAGCCCCCCTCGGGGGACAGGGTCTGCTGGGGCCAACGTCCTGACTTTC. It codes for CASSPPRGTGSAGANVLTF. The chain is built from TRBV9 and TRBJ2-6; 9 bases line up with TRBD1. Looked up from germline, CDR1 is SGDLS and CDR2 is YYNGEE. V lost 4 bases to trimming and J lost 2 bases; unmatched junction nucleotides: 13. The length of the CDR3 is 19 residues.

J is TRBJ2-7 and V is TRBV6-5; a possible D gene is TRBD1 (5 bases). V shed 0 bases and J shed 2 bases, with 11 bases lying between them. CDR1 is MNHEY, CDR2 SVGAGI, per germline. This CDR3 comprises 15 residues. The DNA of the CDR3 is TGTGCCAGCAGTTACTCGTCGCAGGGTACCTACGAGCAGTACTTC. Amino acids: CASSYSSQGTYEQYF.

This clone was picked up one time. The chain employs TRBV10-2 and TRBJ2-7; 8 positions match TRBD1. The CDR3 spans 14 residues. Germline V gives CDR1 WSHSY, CDR2 SAAADI. Trimming cost V 4 bases and J 0 bases; bases outside gene matches: 2. CDR3 bases: TGCGCCAGCAGTGGGGACAGGTACTCCTACGAGCAGTACTTC. As protein: CASSGDRYSYEQYF.